The 22 T cell receptor beta chains given below trace back to one sample, sequenced in a study of T-cell memory formation after mild COVID-19. TCRdb reprocessed the 5' RACE reads with MiXCR, giving one entry per CDR3 protein. This sample yields 350,000 or so distinct CDR3 sequences, of which 20% to 25% are seen a single time; approximately 13% belongs to the top ten. Sequencing was performed on PBMCs or a T cell subset sorted from them (not recorded which). The receptors originated from an adult woman who had mild COVID-19 (a few samples of this study predate the infection). Cell type and time point are not known.

This clonotype was found a few times. This chain connects TRBV30 to TRBJ1-2; the D gene is possibly TRBD1 (6 bases). Germline CDR1 is GTSNPN and CDR2 is SVGIG (reference sequence). The CDR3 spans 13 residues. V was shortened by 1 base and J by 2 bases, with 8 bases between the two germline ends. CDR3 sequence (DNA): TGTGCCTGGAGTGGACAGGAGAACTATGGCTACACCTTC. Its protein product is CAWSGQENYGYTF.

This chain links TRBV18 with TRBJ1-1; the D is unclear. V shed 1 base and J shed 0 bases, with 12 bases lying between them. There are 16 residues in the CDR3. Germline CDR1 and CDR2: KGHSH and LQKENI. The DNA of the CDR3 is TGTGCCAGCTCACCACGTTCCGGGGTTGTGAACACTGAAGCTTTCTTT. Translated, it gives CASSPRSGVVNTEAFF.

The sample holds many counts of this clonotype. The chain combines TRBV7-8 with TRBJ2-3; TRBD1 is a possible D gene (5 bases). CDR1 is SGHVS and CDR2 is FQNEAQ in the germline V gene. The CDR3 length is 15 residues. V dropped 1 base and J dropped 3 bases, with 11 bases sitting between them. The CDR3 loop reads CASSLGAGLTDTQYF. DNA of the CDR3: TGTGCCAGCAGCTTAGGGGCAGGGTTAACAGATACGCAGTATTTT.

In this sample, this clonotype turned up a few times. The V and J genes are TRBV24-1 and TRBJ1-1; 7 positions agree with TRBD1. CDR1 and CDR2 from the germline V gene are KGHDR and SFDVKD. The CDR3 has 17 amino acids. Germline trimming cut 9 bases from V and 0 bases from J; bases unmatched to any gene: 15. The CDR3 is CATAEGAHPGMNTEAFF. CDR3 coding DNA: TGTGCCACCGCGGAGGGGGCGCATCCCGGGATGAACACTGAAGCTTTCTTT.

Ten or more counts support this clonotype. DNA for the CDR3: TGCGCCAGCAGCTTGGAGAGTAGCTCCTACGAGCAGTACTTC. It yields the protein CASSLESSSYEQYF. The rearrangement uses TRBV5-1 and TRBJ2-7; D unresolved. The V end was cut by 0 bases, the J end by 0 bases, with 7 bases between. The CDR3 runs to 14 residues. Germline V gene lookup returns CDR1 SGHRS and CDR2 YFSETQ.

The rearrangement uses TRBV7-3 and TRBJ1-1; no reliable D call. The CDR3 runs 13 residues. The V gene's germline CDR1 is SGHTA and CDR2 FQGTGA. V was cut by 5 bases and J by 1 base, with 8 bases left in between. CDR3 DNA: TGTGCCAGCAGCCGATGGGGGAACACTGAAGCTTTCTTT. Protein: CASSRWGNTEAFF. Full variable domain (missing parts from reference TRBV7-3 and TRBJ1-1): GAGVSQTPSNKVTEKGKYVELRCDPISGHTALYWYRQSLGQGPEFLIYFQGTGAADDSGLPNDRFFAVRPEGSVSTLKIQRTERGDSAVYLCASSRWGNTEAFFGQGTRLTVV.

This clonotype was counted between two and nine times. The V and J genes are TRBV30 and TRBJ2-6, with D possibly matching TRBD1 (5 bases). CDR3 size: 17 residues. Germline V gene data show CDR1 as GTSNPN and CDR2 as SVGIG (reference sequence). The germline V and J ends were trimmed by 5 bases and 0 bases, with 17 bases remaining between them. Here the CDR3 reads CAWGYGYRSSGANVLTF. The CDR3 DNA follows: TGTGCCTGGGGTTATGGGTACAGGAGCTCTGGGGCCAACGTCCTGACTTTC.

This clonotype showed up just a few times. The V and J genes are TRBV7-9 and TRBJ2-3; 7 bases are shared with TRBD2. The CDR3 runs to 17 residues. CDR1 is SEHNR, CDR2 FQNEAQ, per germline (reference sequence). Unmatched junction bases numbered 12, after V lost 5 bases and J lost 1 base. This CDR3 reads CASSHTGASGRTDTQYF. DNA of the CDR3: TGTGCCAGCAGCCATACTGGGGCTAGCGGACGCACAGATACGCAGTATTTT.

The DNA for the CDR3 is TGTGCCAGCAGTCCCTCAGGCAGGGTCACCGGGGAGCTGTTTTTT. Its protein product is CASSPSGRVTGELFF. The chain links TRBV12-3 or TRBV12-4 to TRBJ2-2; D is possibly TRBD1 (5 bases). V shed 5 bases and J shed 4 bases, with 14 bases lying between them. CDR3 length: 15 amino acids.

This clonotype was seen a few times. The chain joins TRBV4-3 to TRBJ2-3; TRBD2 agrees at 7 bases. The CDR3 has 16 amino acids. V lost 4 bases and J lost 1; bases outside the gene matches: 8. CDR1 and CDR2 (germline): LGHNA, YSLEER. In DNA form, the CDR3 reads TGCGCCAGCAGCCGCACGACTAGCAGTGGCACAGATACGCAGTATTTT. Its translation: CASSRTTSSGTDTQYF.

The chain employs TRBV10-3 and TRBJ1-1; perhaps TRBD1 as D (5 bases). V lost 6 bases to trimming and J lost 1 base, with 9 bases between them. Looked up from germline, CDR1 is ENHRY and CDR2 is SYGVKD. This CDR3 region has 13 residues. CDR3 DNA sequence: TGTGCCATCAGACCCGGACAGAACACTGAAGCTTTCTTT. Its protein is CAIRPGQNTEAFF.

V is TRBV5-1 and J is TRBJ2-7; 8 nucleotides match TRBD1. The trim removed 4 bases at V and 2 bases at J, leaving 5 bases unmatched. There are 14 residues in the CDR3. Germline values: CDR1 SGHRS, CDR2 YFSETQ. The CDR3 region has the DNA TGCGCCAGCAGCCCTCCGGGACAGGCCTACGAGCAGTACTTC. Translated, it gives CASSPPGQAYEQYF.

This clonotype was seen a handful of times. This chain joins TRBV11-2 and TRBJ2-1; D may be TRBD2 (5 bases). Germline V lookup: CDR1 SGHAT, CDR2 FQNNGV. The CDR3 loop spans 11 amino acids. The V end was cut by 4 bases, the J end by 10 bases, with 8 bases between. CDR3 in DNA: TGTGCCAGCAGCTCACTAGGAGAGCAGTTCTTC. It codes for CASSSLGEQFF.

There are a few counts of this clonotype. The chain joins TRBV6-2 or TRBV6-3 to TRBJ2-1, with TRBD2 matching over 10 bases. This CDR3 is 15 amino acids long. In germline, CDR1 is MNHEY, CDR2 SVGEGT. V lost 0 bases to trimming and J lost 12 bases; unmatched junction nucleotides: 8. The CDR3 sequence is CASSYSPTSGFAQFF. CDR3 coding DNA: TGTGCCAGCAGTTACTCCCCGACTAGCGGGTTTGCGCAGTTCTTC.

The chain couples TRBV5-1 to TRBJ1-1; tentative D call: TRBD1 (5 bases). CDR3 length: 14 residues. The V gene's germline CDR1 is SGHRS and CDR2 YFSETQ. Deletions cut 5 bases from V and 0 bases from J, with 11 bases between. CDR3 amino acids: CASRTGTMNTEAFF. For the CDR3, the DNA is TGCGCCAGCAGGACGGGGACTATGAACACTGAAGCTTTCTTT.

The CDR3 DNA follows: TGTGCCAGCAGCCCGTCGGGGGGGCCCGGGGAGCTGTTTTTT. Translated, it gives CASSPSGGPGELFF. The V call is TRBV2, the J call TRBJ2-2; 8 bases match TRBD2. Germline V gene sequence: CDR1 SNHLY, CDR2 FYNNEI. The CDR3 spans 14 residues. V shed 6 bases, J shed 6 bases, and the junction held 6 bases outside the gene matches.

The table lists this clonotype with a few counts. This chain uses TRBV5-1 with TRBJ1-2, with unresolved D. The CDR3 totals 14 residues. Germline V lookup: CDR1 SGHRS, CDR2 YFSETQ. The V gene lost 4 bases and the J gene lost 4 bases, with 14 bases spanning the gap. CDR3 in DNA: TGCGCCAGCAGCGTACTGACAAACAGCTATGGCTACACCTTC. This codes for CASSVLTNSYGYTF.

This chain joins TRBV4-1 and TRBJ2-5, with no clear D. The CDR3 covers 15 residues. V was pared by 3 bases and J by 2 bases, with 13 bases between. Germline V gene data show CDR1 as MGHRA and CDR2 as YSYEKL. CDR3 bases: TGCGCCAGCAGCCACAGAGCCCTGGGACAAGAGACCCAGTACTTC. It specifies CASSHRALGQETQYF.

This rearrangement joins TRBV21-1 to TRBJ2-6; TRBD1, the table's D call, was not compared with the DNA. TRBV21-1 is a pseudogene locus. There are 16 residues in the CDR3. This CDR3 reads CASSPGGKWSVNVLTF. For the CDR3, the DNA is TGTGCCAGCAGCCCTGGGGGCAAATGGTCAGTCAACGTCCTGACTTTC.

This clonotype turned up a few times. The chain has TRBV29-1 and TRBJ1-1, with TRBD1 as a possible D gene (6 bases). The CDR3 is 13 amino acids. Germline lookup yields CDR1 SQVTM and CDR2 ANQGSEA. V lost 6 bases and J 5 bases, leaving 16 bases between the germline ends. This chain's CDR3 is CSVRFNRVTEAFF. The CDR3 nucleotides are TGCAGCGTCCGCTTTAACAGGGTAACTGAAGCTTTCTTT.

This clonotype was seen ten or more times. The rearrangement uses TRBV6-6 and TRBJ2-1, with D tentatively TRBD2 (6 bases). Germline V CDR1 and CDR2: MNHNY, SVGAGI (reference sequence). The ends were cut back, 7 bases at V and 7 bases at J, with 17 bases in the middle. The CDR3 loop spans 14 amino acids. CDR3 sequence: CASTIAASGNEQFF. The CDR3 DNA reads as TGTGCCAGCACAATAGCGGCCTCAGGGAATGAGCAGTTCTTC.

This clonotype came up a few times. The chain combines TRBV20-1 with TRBJ1-3; D is unclear. The CDR3 length is 14 residues. Germline assignment: CDR1 DFQATT and CDR2 SNEGSKA (reference sequence). In DNA form, the CDR3 reads TGCGGTACCACCTCCGGTATCTCTGGAAACACCATATATTTT. Translated: CGTTSGISGNTIYF.